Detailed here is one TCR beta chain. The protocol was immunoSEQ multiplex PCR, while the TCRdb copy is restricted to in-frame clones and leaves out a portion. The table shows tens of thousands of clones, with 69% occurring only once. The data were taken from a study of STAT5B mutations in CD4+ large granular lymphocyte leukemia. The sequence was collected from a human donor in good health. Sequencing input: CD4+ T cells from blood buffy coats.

CDR3 nucleotides: TGCAGCGTTGGGCAGTTCCACGAGCAGTACTTC. This gives the protein CSVGQFHEQYF. J is TRBJ2-7 and V is TRBV29-1; D remains unclear. Germline-derived CDR1 and CDR2 are SQVTM and ANQGSEA. The CDR3 sequence is 11 residues long. Between the trimmed V and J ends, which lost 4 bases and 5 bases, there was a span of 9 bases.